Here is one T cell receptor beta chain with its context. Its antigen is unknown. Germline assignment: CDR1 MNHEY and CDR2 SMNVEV (reference sequence). This CDR3 region has 15 residues. Trimming removed 3 bases at V and 4 bases at J, with 12 bases between. The sample belongs to a study of cytomegalovirus exposure and HLA in healthy donors. In the study overall: Tens of millions of unique TCRs, all from HLA-typed donors, were included in an early release of the data. Study observations and caveats: TRBV6-2, TRBV6-3 and some other V segments were unresolvable in 87-base-pair reads. Per a later analysis, 15,000 to 20,000 TCR beta sequences showed association with HLA alleles at 0.05 false discovery rate.

A multiplex PCR was run with 60 Vbeta primers and 13 Jbeta primers. Authors' processing steps: An analysis performed later counted 75 million to 80 million unique TCR beta chains (roughly 10 million of them shared). Sequencing used immunoSEQ multiplex PCR; TCRdb keeps in-frame clones, though not all of them. D and trimming come from the DNA, and the V and J calls and clone size come from that table. The table lists 150,000 to 200,000 clones, approximately 77% of them singletons. The genes are TRBV27 and TRBJ1-4; D ambiguous. The receptor was derived from a male donor in good health and CMV-seropositive. The sequencing input was PBMCs. CDR3 nucleotide sequence: TGTGCCAGCAGTTTGGCGGCCCTTGGTAATGAAAAACTGTTTTTT. This gives the protein CASSLAALGNEKLFF.